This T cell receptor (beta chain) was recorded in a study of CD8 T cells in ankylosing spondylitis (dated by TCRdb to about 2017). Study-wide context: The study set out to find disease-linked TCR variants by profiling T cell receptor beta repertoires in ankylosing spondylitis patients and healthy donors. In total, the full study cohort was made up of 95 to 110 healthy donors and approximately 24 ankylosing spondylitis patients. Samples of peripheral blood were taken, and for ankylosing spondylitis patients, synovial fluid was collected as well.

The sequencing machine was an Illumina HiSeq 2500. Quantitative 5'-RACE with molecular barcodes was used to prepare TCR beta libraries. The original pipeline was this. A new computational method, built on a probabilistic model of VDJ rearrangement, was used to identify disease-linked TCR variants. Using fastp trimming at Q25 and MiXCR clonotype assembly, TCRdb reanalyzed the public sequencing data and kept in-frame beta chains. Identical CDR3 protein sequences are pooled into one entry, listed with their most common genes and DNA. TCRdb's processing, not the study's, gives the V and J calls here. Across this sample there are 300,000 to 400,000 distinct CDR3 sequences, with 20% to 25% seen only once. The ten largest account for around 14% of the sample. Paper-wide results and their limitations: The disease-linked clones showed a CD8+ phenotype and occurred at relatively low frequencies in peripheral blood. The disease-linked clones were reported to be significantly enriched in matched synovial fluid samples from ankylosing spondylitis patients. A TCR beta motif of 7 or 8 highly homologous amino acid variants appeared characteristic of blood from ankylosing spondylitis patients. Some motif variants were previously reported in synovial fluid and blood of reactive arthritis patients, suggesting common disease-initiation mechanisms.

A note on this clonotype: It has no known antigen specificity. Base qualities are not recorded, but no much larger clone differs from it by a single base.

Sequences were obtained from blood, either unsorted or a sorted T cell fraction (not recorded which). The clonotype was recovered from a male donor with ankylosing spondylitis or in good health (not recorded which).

The CDR3 protein is CSASSLNYEQYF. The nucleotide sequence reads as follows: TGCAGTGCTAGTAGCCTTAATTACGAGCAGTACTTC. Recombination linked TRBV20-1 to TRBJ2-7; confidence is insufficient to name the D gene. Measured from the cysteine to the phenylalanine, the CDR3 is 12 residues long. CDR3 DNA is the only sequence kept; it has 36 bases, read in frame from the first base. V is reduced by 3 bases and J by 4 bases, leaving a spacing of 10 bases between them. Looking up the germline V gene (reference sequence) yields CDR1 DFQATT and CDR2 SNEGSKA.